This T cell receptor beta chain originates from a study of control samples from healthy donors and cancer patients. Clones were sequenced by immunoSEQ multiplex PCR, and TCRdb holds only the in-frame ones, with some missing. The sample lists 100,000 to 150,000 clones; around 92% were seen once. The CDR3 loop spans 16 amino acids. Trimming at V came to 4 bases and at J to 6 bases, leaving 8 bases not matched to a gene. The germline V gene has CDR1 MRHNA and CDR2 SNTAGT. Sequencing was done on a sample of blood. The chain employs TRBV6-4 and TRBJ2-3; 12 bases map to TRBD2. This receptor was identified in a woman aged 50 to 60 in good health. CDR3 bases: TGTGCCAGCAGTGTACTAGCGGGAGGCCTGTGGGATACGCAGTATTTT. It encodes CASSVLAGGLWDTQYF.